This is a list of T cell receptor beta chains from one sample in a study of human T cells and chemical hapten exposure. TCRdb redid the calling of the RACE reads with MiXCR, one entry per CDR3 protein. The sample contains 180,000 or so distinct CDR3 sequences, 30% of which appear only once. Sequences were derived from whole blood, sampled in connection with sensitization to the hapten diphenylcyclopropenone (DPC). These TCRs come from a woman aged 25 to 39 with alopecia areata. Some clones in this sample may be carry-over from other donors' samples. Both conserved end residues are part of each CDR3. Each record gives: V gene, clone size, J gene, D gene, CDR3 DNA, CDR3 protein. A D gene is named only where the DNA matches it firmly. The size field is filled for only some rows; it gives once, few, many or a size class.

v_gene: TRBV9; abundance: NA; j_gene: TRBJ2-7; d_gene: TRBD1; CDR3nt: TGTGCCAGCAGCCCGGGACAGGGGGCGGAGGAGCAGTACTTC; CDR3aa: CASSPGQGAEEQYF
v_gene: TRBV29-1; abundance: NA; j_gene: TRBJ1-1; d_gene: TRBD1; CDR3nt: TGCAGCGCCGTGACAGGGCCCGTGAACACTGAAGCTTTCTTT; CDR3aa: CSAVTGPVNTEAFF
v_gene: TRBV6-7; abundance: NA; j_gene: TRBJ2-5; d_gene: NA; CDR3nt: TGTGCCAGCAGTTACTCCGTACAGAGGCAAACCCAAGAGACCCAGTACTTC; CDR3aa: CASSYSVQRQTQETQYF
v_gene: TRBV5-1; abundance: few; j_gene: TRBJ1-1; d_gene: NA; CDR3nt: TGCGCCAGCAGCTTGTCATCCGAGGATCAGGCTTTCTTT; CDR3aa: CASSLSSEDQAFF
v_gene: TRBV12-3/TRBV12-4; abundance: NA; j_gene: TRBJ1-6; d_gene: NA; CDR3nt: TGTGCCAGCAGTTTTGTGGGTTCTTCACCCCTCCACTTT; CDR3aa: CASSFVGSSPLHF
v_gene: TRBV4-1; abundance: NA; j_gene: TRBJ1-1; d_gene: NA; CDR3nt: TGCGCCAGCAAACCCGGCAGCAACACTGAAGCTTTCTTT; CDR3aa: CASKPGSNTEAFF
v_gene: TRBV18; abundance: few; j_gene: TRBJ1-6; d_gene: NA; CDR3nt: TGTGCCAGCTCGCCTCCAGTGGCCAATTCACCCCTCCACTTT; CDR3aa: CASSPPVANSPLHF
v_gene: TRBV7-2; abundance: NA; j_gene: TRBJ1-3; d_gene: NA; CDR3nt: TGTGCCAGCAGCTTAAGTACAGGGGGAAACACCATATATTTT; CDR3aa: CASSLSTGGNTIYF
v_gene: TRBV5-6; abundance: few; j_gene: TRBJ2-1; d_gene: NA; CDR3nt: TGTGCCAGCAGCTTGTCAAAGGGGGGCCGCTCCTACAATGAGCAGTTCTTC; CDR3aa: CASSLSKGGRSYNEQFF
v_gene: TRBV5-8; abundance: few; j_gene: TRBJ1-6; d_gene: NA; CDR3nt: TGTGCCAGCAGCTTGGCCAACGGGGTTAATTCACCCCTCCACTTT; CDR3aa: CASSLANGVNSPLHF
v_gene: TRBV6-1; abundance: few; j_gene: TRBJ1-3; d_gene: NA; CDR3nt: TGTGCCAGCAGTCCCCAACAGGGCCACTCTGGAAACACCATATATTTT; CDR3aa: CASSPQQGHSGNTIYF
v_gene: TRBV29-1; abundance: few; j_gene: TRBJ1-2; d_gene: NA; CDR3nt: TGCAGCGTTGAACAGGCAGGGGTGAACTATGGCTACACCTTC; CDR3aa: CSVEQAGVNYGYTF
v_gene: TRBV7-2; abundance: NA; j_gene: TRBJ2-3; d_gene: TRBD1; CDR3nt: TGTGCCAGCAGCCCAGGACAGGGATCAGATACGCAGTATTTT; CDR3aa: CASSPGQGSDTQYF